These T cell receptor beta chains were read from a single sample in a study of T cells in Graves' hyperthyroidism and ophthalmopathy. TCRdb itself ran the multiplex PCR reads through MiXCR, one entry per CDR3 protein. The table lists about 640,000 distinct CDR3 sequences, under 25% of them singletons. Sample: blood. The source is a man younger than 40 with Graves' ophthalmopathy. CDR3s include the opening cysteine and the closing phenylalanine or tryptophan. Each record gives: J gene, D gene, V gene, CDR3 length, clone size, CDR3 protein, CDR3 DNA. A D gene is named only where the DNA matches it firmly. Part of the rows lack a size; the others show once, few, many or a class for expanded clones.

TRBJ2-5 TRBD2 TRBV20-1 17 many CSARGLGRAGVGETQYF TGCAGTGCTAGAGGCCTAGGGCGAGCGGGAGTTGGAGAGACCCAGTACTTC
TRBJ2-7 - TRBV6-6 17 many CASSYPPRSGYQYEQYF TGTGCCAGCAGTTACCCACCGCGATCAGGGTACCAATACGAGCAGTACTTC
TRBJ2-1 - TRBV6-1 13 - CASSTQGGNEQFF TGTGCCAGCAGTACTCAAGGAGGTAATGAGCAGTTCTTC
TRBJ1-4 - TRBV30 14 - CAWAEGFVNEKLFF TGTGCCTGGGCAGAGGGATTCGTGAATGAAAAACTGTTTTTT
TRBJ2-5 - TRBV20-1 11 few CSAASRETQYF TGCAGTGCCGCGTCTAGGGAGACCCAGTACTTC
TRBJ2-5 TRBD2 TRBV7-2 15 many CASSPGLAGGVTQYF TGTGCCAGCAGCCCGGGACTAGCGGGAGGGGTGACCCAGTACTTC
TRBJ1-2 - TRBV30 14 many CAWRPLRLTYGYTF TGTGCCTGGAGACCCTTGCGCCTAACCTATGGCTACACCTTC
TRBJ2-6 TRBD1 TRBV12-3/TRBV12-4 13 many CASSKDRGLVLTF TGTGCCAGCAGTAAGGACAGGGGGCTCGTCCTGACTTTC
TRBJ2-3 - TRBV20-1 16 - CSARPEDGLNTDTQYF TGCAGTGCTAGGCCAGAGGACGGGCTTAACACAGATACGCAGTATTTT
TRBJ1-1 TRBD1 TRBV28 14 many CASSLLGTVTEAFF TGTGCCAGCAGTTTACTGGGGACAGTTACTGAAGCTTTCTTT
TRBJ2-5 TRBD2 TRBV20-1 13 - CSARDSLAGGPYF TGCAGTGCTAGAGATTCCCTAGCGGGAGGACCGTACTTC
TRBJ2-1 - TRBV27 15 few CASRTGAVGSGEQFF TGTGCCAGCAGGACCGGGGCCGTCGGGTCGGGTGAGCAGTTCTTC
TRBJ2-7 TRBD2 TRBV7-9 15 many CASSLAREGFDEQYF TGTGCCAGCAGCTTAGCCCGGGAGGGCTTCGACGAGCAGTACTTC
TRBJ1-5 - TRBV2 13 few CASSSGDNQLQHF TGTGCCAGCAGTTCCGGGGACAATCAGCTCCAGCATTTT
TRBJ2-7 TRBD2 TRBV5-1 18 few CASRISEEMAGVSYEQYF TGCGCCAGCAGGATAAGTGAGGAGATGGCGGGAGTGAGCTACGAGCAGTACTTC
TRBJ2-5 - TRBV28 19 few CASSFRDREAGGVRETQYF TGTGCCAGCAGTTTCAGGGACAGGGAAGCGGGAGGCGTTCGGGAGACCCAGTACTTC
TRBJ2-1 - TRBV5-1 13 - CASSPPSFDEQFF TGCGCCAGCAGCCCGCCTTCTTTCGATGAGCAGTTCTTC
TRBJ2-7 TRBD2 TRBV6-2/TRBV6-3 15 - CASSYSMASGYEQYF TGTGCCAGCAGTTACTCGATGGCTAGCGGGTACGAGCAGTACTTC